The 18 T cell receptor beta chains listed next were all sequenced from one sample in a study of vaccination effects on CD4 cells after COVID-19. Which antigens these TCRs recognize remains unknown. Peptide-pool stimulation followed by sequencing identified expanded antigen-specific CD4+ clonotypes in the ViraFEST assay. Upon completion of 10 days in culture, CD4+ T cells were isolated. Negative nucleocapsid antibody tests before and after vaccination confirmed no previous SARS-CoV-2 infection. Sequencing was performed with immunoSEQ multiplex PCR; in TCRdb, only in-frame clones are kept and a portion is missing. In the table there are about 41,000 clones, approximately 70% of which are singletons. The sample here was CD4+ T cells from PBMCs cultured with HCoV-OC43 spike peptides, taken before COVID-19 vaccination. Subset reported: HCoV-OC43 spike overlapping peptide pool stimulation. These receptors were collected from a human donor who received a COVID-19 vaccine.

In its sample, this clone was seen once. The rearrangement joins TRBV10-3 to TRBJ1-3, with 8 bases matching TRBD1. The CDR3 extends over 15 amino acids. Losses at the gene ends were 10 bases for V and 2 bases for J; bases not matched to a gene: 10. CDR1 is ENHRY, CDR2 SYGVKD, per germline. CDR3 amino acids: CASRRTGQAGNTIYF. The DNA for the CDR3 is TGTGCCAGCAGAAGGACAGGGCAGGCTGGAAACACCATATATTTT.

V gene TRBV6-1 combines with J gene TRBJ1-1; perhaps TRBD1 as D (6 bases). Germline V gene sequence: CDR1 MNHNS, CDR2 SASEGT. This CDR3 contains 16 residues. Trimming removed 2 bases at V and 4 bases at J, with 17 bases between. For the CDR3, the DNA is TGTGCCAGCAGTGAACGGATGGGGGCGGGCGGCACTGAAGCTTTCTTT. Amino acids: CASSERMGAGGTEAFF.

The chain combines TRBV18 with TRBJ1-4, with 7 bases that match TRBD1. Germline assignment: CDR1 KGHSH and CDR2 LQKENI. The V gene end was trimmed by 4 bases and the J gene end by 5 bases; junction bases not matched to a gene: 1. The CDR3 is 13 residues long. The CDR3 region is CASSQGANEKLFF. The CDR3 DNA reads TGTGCCAGCTCACAGGGGGCCAATGAAAAACTGTTTTTT. Complete variable domain (other parts from reference TRBV18 and TRBJ1-4): NAGVMQNPRHLVRRRGQEARLRCSPMKGHSHVYWYRQLPEEGLKFMVYLQKENIIDESGMPKERFSAEFPKEGPSILRIQQVVRGDSAAYFCASSQGANEKLFFGSGTQLSVL.

The chain carries TRBV6-5 and TRBJ2-1, with no clear D. Between the trimmed V and J ends, which lost 2 bases and 10 bases, there was a span of 12 bases. This CDR3 contains 13 residues. The V gene's germline CDR1 is MNHEY and CDR2 SVGAGI. In DNA form, the CDR3 reads TGTGCCAGCAGTTACAGGGTCCAAAGCGAGCAGTTCTTC. Protein product: CASSYRVQSEQFF.

The chain couples TRBV6-5 to TRBJ1-2; no clear D gene. Deletions cut 5 bases from V and 4 bases from J, with 14 bases between. Germline lookup yields CDR1 MNHEY and CDR2 SVGAGI. The CDR3 is 14 amino acids. CDR3 residues: CASSTGGYGYGYTF. The CDR3 nucleotides read TGTGCCAGCAGTACGGGAGGGTATGGCTATGGCTACACCTTC.

The chain has TRBV5-4 and TRBJ1-6, with D uncertain. In germline, CDR1 is SGHNT, CDR2 YYREEE (reference sequence). V was pared by 0 bases and J by 7 bases, with 5 bases between. This CDR3 region has 13 residues. The CDR3, as DNA: TGTGCCAGCAGCTTGGTACGAAATTCACCCCTCCACTTT. Translated: CASSLVRNSPLHF.

The rearrangement joins TRBV4-3 to TRBJ1-1, with D possibly being TRBD1 (5 bases). CDR1 and CDR2 (germline): LGHNA, YSLEER. CDR3 length: 13 residues. V was pared by 1 base and J by 10 bases, with 13 bases between. CDR3 amino acids: CASSQVNSGRAFF. Here the CDR3 DNA reads TGCGCCAGCAGCCAAGTTAATTCAGGGAGAGCTTTCTTT.

V usage is TRBV7-2 and J usage is TRBJ1-1, with 7 nucleotides matching TRBD1. CDR3 length: 15 residues. V was clipped by 0 bases and J by 1 base; unmatched bases: 2. Germline V CDR1 and CDR2: SGHTA, FQGNSA. The CDR3 DNA sequence: TGTGCCAGCAGCTTAGCGACAGGGAGGAACACTGAAGCTTTCTTT. It specifies CASSLATGRNTEAFF.

V usage is TRBV4-2 and J usage is TRBJ2-3; 10 positions agree with TRBD2. The CDR3 is 15 residues long. V dropped 4 bases and J dropped 2; count of bases not matched to a gene: 3. Germline assignment: CDR1 LGHNA and CDR2 YNFKEQ. Written as DNA, the CDR3 is TGTGCCAGCAGCCCTAGCGGGAGTTTCACAGATACGCAGTATTTT. It codes for CASSPSGSFTDTQYF.

The chain employs TRBV28 and TRBJ2-5; a weak D match, TRBD2 (6 bases). The CDR3 contains 13 residues. CDR1 is MDHEN, CDR2 SYDVKM, per germline. Trimming took off 6 bases at V and 2 bases at J, with 10 bases between the two ends. The CDR3 here is CASRPAGQETQYF. The CDR3 DNA reads as TGTGCCAGCAGGCCCGCGGGGCAAGAGACCCAGTACTTC. Supplemented by reference TRBV28 and TRBJ2-5, the full variable domain reads DVKVTQSSRYLVKRTGEKVFLECVQDMDHENMFWYRQDPGLGLRLIYFSYDVKMKEKGDIPEGYSVSREKKERFSLILESASTNQTSMYLCASRPAGQETQYFGPGTRLLVL.

The sample holds a few counts of this clone. V and J are TRBV3-1 (or the pseudogene TRBV3-2) and TRBJ2-7; 8 positions match TRBD2. The length of the CDR3 is 13 residues. Germline V gives CDR1 LGHDT, CDR2 YNNKEL (reference sequence). The J segment lost 6 bases and the V segment lost 3 bases, leaving 4 bases of the junction unmatched. This CDR3 is CASSQSGSGEQYF. The CDR3 region has the DNA TGTGCCAGCAGCCAGAGCGGGAGCGGCGAGCAGTACTTC.

The V gene is TRBV19, the J gene TRBJ1-2, with D tentatively TRBD1 (5 bases). CDR1 LNHDA and CDR2 SQIVND come from the germline V gene (reference sequence). CDR3 size: 12 residues. Between the trimmed V and J ends, which lost 3 bases and 4 bases, there was a span of 6 bases. CDR3 residues: CASSIDSYGYTF. The CDR3 nucleotides read TGTGCCAGTAGTATTGACAGCTATGGCTACACCTTC.

This chain connects TRBV10-1 to TRBJ2-2; 8 bases line up with TRBD2. The CDR3 is made up of 14 amino acids. CDR1 WNHNN and CDR2 SYGVQD come from the germline V gene (reference sequence). V trimming: 9 bases; J trimming: 2 bases; junction bases outside the gene matches: 5. The CDR3 sequence: CARAGVGNTGELFF. The DNA for the CDR3 is TGCGCCAGAGCGGGAGTAGGTAACACCGGGGAGCTGTTTTTT.

This chain links TRBV28 with TRBJ2-5; 7 bases are shared with TRBD1. CDR3 length equals 14 residues. CDR1 is MDHEN and CDR2 is SYDVKM in the germline V gene. After removal of 3 bases from V and 1 base from J, the junction contained 2 bases not matched to a gene. This CDR3 reads CASSLDRRQETQYF. CDR3 sequence (DNA): TGTGCCAGCAGTTTGGACAGGCGCCAAGAGACCCAGTACTTC.

This chain uses TRBV7-9 with TRBJ1-3, with D possibly being TRBD1 (5 bases). V lost 4 bases and J lost 0, with 7 bases in between. The CDR3 totals 14 residues. Germline values: CDR1 SEHNR, CDR2 FQNEAQ (reference sequence). The CDR3: CASSSQDSGNTIYF. The CDR3 nucleotides read TGTGCCAGCAGCTCACAGGACTCTGGAAACACCATATATTTT.

J is TRBJ1-2 and V is TRBV20-1, with D tentatively TRBD1 (6 bases). V was trimmed by 4 bases and J by 6 bases, leaving 9 bases between them. CDR3 size: 11 residues. The germline V gene has CDR1 DFQATT and CDR2 SNEGSKA (reference sequence). The CDR3 DNA reads as TGCAGTGCTAACAGGGTTGATGGCTACACCTTC. Translated: CSANRVDGYTF.

The chain uses TRBV28 and TRBJ2-2; 11 bases match TRBD2. The CDR3 consists of 15 residues. Germline CDR1 MDHEN, CDR2 SYDVKM. Losses at the gene ends were 7 bases for V and 5 bases for J; bases not matched to a gene: 6. CDR3 residues: CASTQLAGETGELFF. Written as DNA, the CDR3 is TGTGCCAGCACCCAACTAGCGGGGGAGACCGGGGAGCTGTTTTTT.

The chain couples TRBV3-1 (or the pseudogene TRBV3-2) to TRBJ1-2; D not resolved. Germline V CDR1 and CDR2: LGHDT, YNNKEL (reference sequence). Trimming cost V 0 bases and J 4 bases, with 9 bases left between them. CDR3 length equals 14 residues. The CDR3 nucleotides read TGTGCCAGCAGCCAAGAGGCAGGCTTCTATGGCTACACCTTC. Translation: CASSQEAGFYGYTF.